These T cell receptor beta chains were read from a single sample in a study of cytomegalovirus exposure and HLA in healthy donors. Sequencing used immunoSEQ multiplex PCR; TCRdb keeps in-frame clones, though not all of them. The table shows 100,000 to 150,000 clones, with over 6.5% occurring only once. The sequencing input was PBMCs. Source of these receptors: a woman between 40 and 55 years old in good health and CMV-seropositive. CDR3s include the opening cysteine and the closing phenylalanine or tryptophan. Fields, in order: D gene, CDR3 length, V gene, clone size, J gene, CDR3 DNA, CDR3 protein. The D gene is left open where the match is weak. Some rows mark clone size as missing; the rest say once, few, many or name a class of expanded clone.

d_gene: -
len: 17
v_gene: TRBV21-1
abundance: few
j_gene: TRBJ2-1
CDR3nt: TGTGCCAGCACACACATACTAGGACTAGCGGGGCGGAGTGAGCAGTTCTTC
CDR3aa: CASTHILGLAGRSEQFF

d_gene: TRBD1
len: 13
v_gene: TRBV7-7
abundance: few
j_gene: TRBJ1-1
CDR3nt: TGTGCCAGCAGCTTGGACAGGGACACTGAAGCTTTCTTT
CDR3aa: CASSLDRDTEAFF

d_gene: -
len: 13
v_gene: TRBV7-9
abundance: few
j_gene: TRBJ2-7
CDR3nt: TGTGCCAGCAGCCTAAGGGGGACCTACGAGCAGTACTTC
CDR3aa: CASSLRGTYEQYF

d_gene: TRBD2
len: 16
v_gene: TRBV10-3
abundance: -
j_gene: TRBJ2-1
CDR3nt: TGTGCCATCAGTGAGTCAGCGGCGGGGGGGCTCAATGAGCAGTTCTTC
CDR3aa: CAISESAAGGLNEQFF

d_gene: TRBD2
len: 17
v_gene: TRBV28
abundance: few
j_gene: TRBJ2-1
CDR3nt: TGTGCCAGCACCTCGGCCGGGACTAGCGGGGGTCTCAATGAGCAGTTCTTC
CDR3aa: CASTSAGTSGGLNEQFF

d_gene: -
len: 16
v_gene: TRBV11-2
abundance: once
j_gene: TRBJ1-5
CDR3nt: TGTGCCAGCAGCCCCTCCGAGGGGAAGCGGGATCAGCCCCAGCATTTT
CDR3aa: CASSPSEGKRDQPQHF

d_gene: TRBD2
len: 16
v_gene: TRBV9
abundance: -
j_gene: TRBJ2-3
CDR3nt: TGTGCCAGCAGCGCGGGACTAGCGGGGGGCCGGGATACGCAGTATTTT
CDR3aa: CASSAGLAGGRDTQYF

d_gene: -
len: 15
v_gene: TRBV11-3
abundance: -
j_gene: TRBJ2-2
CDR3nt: TGTGCCAGCAGCCCTCTCGGAGGGGAAACCGGGGAGCTGTTTTTT
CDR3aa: CASSPLGGETGELFF

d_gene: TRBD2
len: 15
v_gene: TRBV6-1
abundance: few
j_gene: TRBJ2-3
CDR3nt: TGTGCCAGCACTTGGGAGGGGATGGGGACAGATACGCAGTATTTT
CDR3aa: CASTWEGMGTDTQYF

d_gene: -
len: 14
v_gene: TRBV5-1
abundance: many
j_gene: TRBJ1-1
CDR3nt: TGCGCCAGCAGTAGGCCCGGACCGGAGGGAGAAGCTTTCTTT
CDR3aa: CASSRPGPEGEAFF

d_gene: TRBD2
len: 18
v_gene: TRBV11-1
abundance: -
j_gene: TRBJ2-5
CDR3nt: TGTGCCAGCAGCGGGCGTGGACTAGCGGGGGGGTGGCAAGAGACCCAGTACTTC
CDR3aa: CASSGRGLAGGWQETQYF

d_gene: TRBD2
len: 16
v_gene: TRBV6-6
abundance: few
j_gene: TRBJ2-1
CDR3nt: TGTGCCAGCAGTTTCCCCGGGGGGAGCTCCTACAATGAGCAGTTCTTC
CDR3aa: CASSFPGGSSYNEQFF

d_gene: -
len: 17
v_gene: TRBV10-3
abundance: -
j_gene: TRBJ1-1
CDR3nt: TGTGCCATCAGTAGACGACAGTCGGGTCGCCTGAACACTGAAGCTTTCTTT
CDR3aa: CAISRRQSGRLNTEAFF

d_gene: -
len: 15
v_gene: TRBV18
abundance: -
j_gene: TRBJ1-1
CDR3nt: TGTGCCAGCTCACCACCGACAGGAGAGAACACTGAAGCTTTCTTT
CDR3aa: CASSPPTGENTEAFF

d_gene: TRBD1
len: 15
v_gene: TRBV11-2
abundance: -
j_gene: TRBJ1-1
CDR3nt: TGTGCCAGCAGCATTGGACAGGGGTTGAACACTGAAGCTTTCTTT
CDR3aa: CASSIGQGLNTEAFF

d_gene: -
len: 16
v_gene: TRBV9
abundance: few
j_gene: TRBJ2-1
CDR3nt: TGTGCCAGCAGCGTAGGTACTTCCGGCTCCTACAATGAGCAGTTCTTC
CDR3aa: CASSVGTSGSYNEQFF

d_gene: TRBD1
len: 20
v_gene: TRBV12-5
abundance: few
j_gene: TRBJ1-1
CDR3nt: TGTGCTAGTGGTTTGGTATGGGGGGGGACAGGGGATAGGCTGACCACTGAAGCTTTCTTT
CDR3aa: CASGLVWGGTGDRLTTEAFF

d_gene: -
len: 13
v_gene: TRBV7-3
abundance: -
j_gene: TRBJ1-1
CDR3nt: TGTGCCAGCAGCAAACAGGAGAACACTGAAGCTTTCTTT
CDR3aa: CASSKQENTEAFF

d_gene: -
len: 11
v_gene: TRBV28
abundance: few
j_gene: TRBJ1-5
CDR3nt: TGTGCCAGCAGGAGGAATCAGCCCCAGCATTTT
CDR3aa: CASRRNQPQHF

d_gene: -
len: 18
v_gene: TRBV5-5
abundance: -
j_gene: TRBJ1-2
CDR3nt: TGTGCCAGCAGCTCCGTGCCGGGACACCATCCCTCAAACTATGGCTACACCTTC
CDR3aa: CASSSVPGHHPSNYGYTF

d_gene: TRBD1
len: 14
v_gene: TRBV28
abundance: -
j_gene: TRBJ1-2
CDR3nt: TGTGCCAGCGGATCAACAGGGGGCGCGGGTGGCTACACCTTC
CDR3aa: CASGSTGGAGGYTF

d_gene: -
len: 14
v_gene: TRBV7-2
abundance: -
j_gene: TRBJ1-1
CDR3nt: TGTGCCAGCAGCTTAGCGGGTTGGAGGACTGAAGCTTTCTTT
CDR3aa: CASSLAGWRTEAFF

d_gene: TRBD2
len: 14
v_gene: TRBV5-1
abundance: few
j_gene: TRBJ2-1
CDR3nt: TGCGCCAGCAGCCAAGCGGGGGCCTACAATGAGCAGTTCTTC
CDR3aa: CASSQAGAYNEQFF

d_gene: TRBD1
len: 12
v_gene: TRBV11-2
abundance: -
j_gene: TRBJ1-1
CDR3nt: TGTGCCAGCAGCTTCTCGGGACAGGAAGCTTTCTTT
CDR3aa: CASSFSGQEAFF

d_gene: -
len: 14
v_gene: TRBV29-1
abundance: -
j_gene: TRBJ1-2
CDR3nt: TGCAGCGTTGAAGATCGAGGCAGCCGCCATGGCTACACCTTC
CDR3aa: CSVEDRGSRHGYTF

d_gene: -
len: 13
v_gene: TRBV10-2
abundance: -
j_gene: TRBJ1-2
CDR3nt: TGCGCCAGCAGTGAGTCAGGGGGTTATGGCTACACCTTC
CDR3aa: CASSESGGYGYTF

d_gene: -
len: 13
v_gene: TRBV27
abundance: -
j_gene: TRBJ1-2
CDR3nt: TGTGCCAGCAGTTTTCTGGGGGCGCGAGGCTACACCTTC
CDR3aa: CASSFLGARGYTF

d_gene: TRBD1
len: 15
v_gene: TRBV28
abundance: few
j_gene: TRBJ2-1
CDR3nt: TGTGCCAGCAGACCTGGACAGGTTAGTTACAATGAGCAGTTCTTC
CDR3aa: CASRPGQVSYNEQFF

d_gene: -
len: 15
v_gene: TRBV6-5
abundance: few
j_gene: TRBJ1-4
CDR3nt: TGTGCCAGCAGACCCCTCGGCGGGAGTGGTGAAAAACTGTTTTTT
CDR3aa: CASRPLGGSGEKLFF

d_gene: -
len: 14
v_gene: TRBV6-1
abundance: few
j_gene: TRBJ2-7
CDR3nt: TGTGCCAGCAGTGAAGGCCTCGGGGCCTACGAGCAGTACTTC
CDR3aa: CASSEGLGAYEQYF

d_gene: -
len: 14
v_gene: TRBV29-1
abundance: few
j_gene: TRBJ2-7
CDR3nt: TGCAGCGTTGAAGACACCGGGAAAAACTACGAGCAGTACTTC
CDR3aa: CSVEDTGKNYEQYF

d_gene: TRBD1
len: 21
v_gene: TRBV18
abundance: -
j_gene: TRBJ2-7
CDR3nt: TGTGCCAGCTCACCACCTCCTAACATATATCAGGGGACAGGGGATTCCTACGAGCAGTACTTC
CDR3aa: CASSPPPNIYQGTGDSYEQYF

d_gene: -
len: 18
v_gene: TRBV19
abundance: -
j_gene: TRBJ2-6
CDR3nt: TGTGCCAGTAGTAAGATTCGGACGGGAAGCTCTGGGGCCAACGTCCTGACTTTC
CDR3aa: CASSKIRTGSSGANVLTF

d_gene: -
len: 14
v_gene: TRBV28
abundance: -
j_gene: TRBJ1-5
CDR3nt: TGTGCCAGCAGCCAGGGAGGGAGCAATCAGCCCCAGCATTTT
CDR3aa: CASSQGGSNQPQHF

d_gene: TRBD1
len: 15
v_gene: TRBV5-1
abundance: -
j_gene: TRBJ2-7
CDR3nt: TGCGCCAGCAGCTTGGAAACAGGGGGCTCCTACGAGCAGTACTTC
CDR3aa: CASSLETGGSYEQYF